This T cell receptor beta chain was captured in a study of T cells in localized non-small cell lung cancer. Points from the study as a whole: Tumor samples were not multi-region, leaving intratumor heterogeneity unexcluded.

Concerning this clone: The target antigen is unknown.

Repertoires were generated with immunoSEQ multiplex PCR, while TCRdb's copy carries only in-frame clones and drops some. This sample has around 69,000 clones; 85% to 90% occur once, and the top ten carry over 1.5%. The ends lost 4 bases at V and 16 bases at J; junction bases unmatched: 13. This CDR3 spans 14 amino acids. Germline loops: CDR1 MDHEN, CDR2 SYDVKM. Sequenced material: peripheral blood, taken before any cancer treatment. The V call is TRBV28, the J call TRBJ1-4, with 9 bases matching TRBD1. This sequence was found in a woman aged 40 to 75 with stage I lung adenocarcinoma. The CDR3 loop reads CASSSGQGRVTGFF. The CDR3, as DNA: TGTGCCAGCAGTTCCGGACAGGGGAGGGTTACTGGGTTTTTT.